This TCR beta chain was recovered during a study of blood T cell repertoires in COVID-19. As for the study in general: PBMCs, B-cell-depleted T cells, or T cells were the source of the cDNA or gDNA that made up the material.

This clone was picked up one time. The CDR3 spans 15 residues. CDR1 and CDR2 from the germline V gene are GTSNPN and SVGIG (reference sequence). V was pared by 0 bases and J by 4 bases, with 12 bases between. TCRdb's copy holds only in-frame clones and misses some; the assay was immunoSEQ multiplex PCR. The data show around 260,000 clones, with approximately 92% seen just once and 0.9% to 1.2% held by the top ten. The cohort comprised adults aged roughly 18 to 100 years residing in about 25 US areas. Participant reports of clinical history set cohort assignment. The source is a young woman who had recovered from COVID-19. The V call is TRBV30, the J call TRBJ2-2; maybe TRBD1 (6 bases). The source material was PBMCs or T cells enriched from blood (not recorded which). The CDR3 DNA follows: TGTGCCTGGAGTGTGCAGGGGATTTTCACCGGGGAGCTGTTTTTT. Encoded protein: CAWSVQGIFTGELFF.